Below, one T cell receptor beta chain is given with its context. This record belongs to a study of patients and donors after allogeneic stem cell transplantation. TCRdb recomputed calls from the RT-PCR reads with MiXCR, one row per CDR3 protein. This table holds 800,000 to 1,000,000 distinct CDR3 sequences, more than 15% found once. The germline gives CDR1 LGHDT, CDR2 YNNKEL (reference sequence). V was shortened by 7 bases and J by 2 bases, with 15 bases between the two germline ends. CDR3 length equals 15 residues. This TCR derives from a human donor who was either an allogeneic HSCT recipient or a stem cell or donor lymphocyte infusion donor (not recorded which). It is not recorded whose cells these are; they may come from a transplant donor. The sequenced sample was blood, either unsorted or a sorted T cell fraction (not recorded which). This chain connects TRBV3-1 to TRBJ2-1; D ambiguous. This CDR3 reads CASTPKTGTYNEQFF. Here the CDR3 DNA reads TGTGCCAGCACCCCTAAGACTGGGACCTACAATGAGCAGTTCTTC.